Here is one T cell receptor (beta chain) with its context. This clonotype has at least ten counts. Its antigen is still unknown. Per-base quality was not reported, and no clone a single base away is much larger than it. As encoded in the germline V gene, CDR1 is SGHAT while CDR2 is FQNNGV. The junction shows trimming of 4 bases on V and 8 bases on J, plus 15 bases between the germline ends. The CDR3 spans 14 residues, from the cysteine through the phenylalanine. Only the CDR3 region is kept as DNA, spanning 42 bases read in frame from base 1. This sample was taken from a study of response to subunit inactivated influenza vaccine (dated by TCRdb to 2016 to 2019). Notes on the research overall: The study used deep quantitative T cell receptor repertoire profiling to track responses to a trivalent subunit inactivated influenza vaccine. Paper-wide results and their limitations: According to the authors, only a limited number of new T cells may be recruited by each seasonal influenza vaccination.

The library relied on RT-PCR. Reads for this sample came from an Illumina HiSeq 2500. TCRdb reworked the public reads: Q25 trimming with fastp, MiXCR clone assembly, productive beta chains retained. A single entry per CDR3 protein holds the most common genes and DNA from its merged rows. Present in this sample are approximately 500,000 distinct CDR3 sequences, around 25% of which were seen just once. The ten largest clonotypes hold 2.5% to 3% of the sample. These data are also associated with another study on T cells expressing NK-cell markers. From the second report: 5'RACE template switching, by which a universal primer site and unique molecular identifiers were added, was used to make TCR beta cDNA libraries. Three sorted T-cell subsets (CD3+CD56+NKG2C+, CD3+CD56+NKG2C- and CD3+CD56-NKG2C+) from several donors had their TCR beta-chain repertoires profiled. Among the eight sequenced donors, seven were HCMV-seropositive and one was HCMV-seronegative. To restrict sorting to alphabetaTCR-expressing T cells, an anti-gammadeltaTCR antibody was added in several experiments. In roughly 6 donors, the dominant CD3+CD56+NKG2C+ clonotypes ranked among the top 10 CD8+ clonotypes, making up roughly 1.0-7.0% of CD8+ T cells. Those dominant clonotypes were again the most abundant among CD3+CD56-NKG2C+ cells in several donors, at about 28.3-65%. Whether the expanded NKG2C-expressing T cell clones were specific for HCMV antigens was left unclear. The study sequenced eight donors, all healthy volunteers chosen at random: three men and five women. To determine HCMV serostatus, a commercial ELISA kit was used to detect HCMV-specific IgG in serum. Peripheral blood mononuclear cells were isolated from blood by Ficoll density gradient centrifugation. Magnetic immunoseparation with Miltenyi isolation kits was used to isolate CD4+ and CD8+ T cells from PBMC. Synthesis of cDNA was primed from the TCR beta constant segment and was followed by two consecutive PCR amplification steps. Sequencing of the libraries produced 2 x 150 bp reads on Illumina HiSeq 2000/2500, MiSeq or NextSeq. MIGEC was used to demultiplex reads and group the reads by UMI, and MiTCR was used to assemble and quantify clonotypes. Only TCR cDNA sequences supported by at least two reads were kept to exclude erroneous sequences. The tcR package was used for downstream repertoire analysis, with clonotypes matched between fractions based on CDR3 nucleotide sequence plus V segment. VDJmatch was used to annotate antigen specificity against VDJdb, with one amino acid substitution in CDR3 permitted.

The specimen comprised CD4+ T cells sorted from PBMCs, sampled roughly 12 days after vaccination. This chain is built from TRBV11-2 and TRBJ2-1; a tentative D call is TRBD1 (5 bases match). The TCR sequence derives from a man over 45 who received an inactivated influenza vaccine. Donor details come from another sample of the same person, matched by shared clones. The CDR3 reads as follows: CASSSFRARDEQFF. The DNA sequence is as follows: TGTGCCAGCAGCTCCTTCAGGGCGCGCGATGAGCAGTTCTTC.